This T cell receptor (beta chain) was obtained from a study of blood T cell repertoires in COVID-19. Study at large: In each case, the material was cDNA or gDNA derived from T cells, B-cell-depleted T cells, or PBMCs.

This CDR3 is built from 17 residues. Looked up from germline, CDR1 is KGHSH and CDR2 is LQKENI. The V gene end was trimmed by 3 bases and the J gene end by 5 bases; junction bases not matched to a gene: 10. TCRdb's copy holds only in-frame clones and misses some; the assay was immunoSEQ multiplex PCR. This table holds approximately 200,000 clones, roughly 87% found once. Participants were placed into cohorts based on the clinical history they reported. Sequencing was done on a sample of PBMCs or T cells enriched from blood (not recorded which). The clonotype was recovered from a woman under 40 who had recovered from COVID-19. The V and J genes are TRBV18 and TRBJ2-2; 9 bases fit TRBD1. The CDR3 nucleotides are TGTGCCAGCTCACCCAATACAGGGGGCGCGGGAACCGGGGAGCTGTTTTTT. Its protein product is CASSPNTGGAGTGELFF.